The rows below give T cell receptor beta chains drawn from one sample of a study of control samples from healthy donors and cancer patients. Clones were read by immunoSEQ multiplex PCR, and TCRdb kept only the in-frame ones, dropping some. This sample has over 150,000 clones, with more than 85% found just once. The specimen sequenced was blood. These receptor sequences come from a woman between 40 and 50 years old in good health. CDR3s include the opening cysteine and the closing phenylalanine or tryptophan. A D gene is named only where the DNA matches it firmly.

J gene	V gene	D gene	CDR3 protein	CDR3 DNA
TRBJ2-3	TRBV5-1	TRBD2	CASSPGAASGGTDTQYF	TGCGCCAGCAGCCCGGGTGCGGCTAGCGGGGGCACAGATACGCAGTATTTT
TRBJ1-3	TRBV6-5	NA	CASSYYNTIYF	TGTGCCAGCAGTTACTATAACACCATATATTTT
TRBJ1-4	TRBV9	NA	CASSVLGDFEKLFF	TGTGCCAGCAGCGTATTGGGGGATTTTGAAAAACTGTTTTTT
TRBJ2-1	TRBV5-1	TRBD1	CASSLPGTAYNEQFF	TGCGCCAGCAGCTTGCCCGGGACAGCCTACAATGAGCAGTTCTTC
TRBJ1-1	TRBV11-2	NA	CASRKDGMNTEAFF	TGTGCCAGCAGGAAAGACGGCATGAACACTGAAGCTTTCTTT
TRBJ1-3	TRBV4-1	NA	CASSQVGGPGNTIYF	TGCGCCAGCAGCCAAGTCGGAGGACCTGGAAACACCATATATTTT
TRBJ2-3	TRBV19	TRBD1	CTPQTGGTDTQYF	TGTACGCCCCAAACAGGGGGCACAGATACGCAGTATTTT
TRBJ2-7	TRBV5-6	TRBD1	CASSFGQGTYEQYF	TGTGCCAGCAGCTTTGGACAGGGTACCTACGAGCAGTACTTC
TRBJ2-1	TRBV9	NA	CASSVAAEYNEQFF	TGTGCCAGCAGCGTAGCTGCTGAGTACAATGAGCAGTTCTTC
TRBJ2-7	TRBV5-1	NA	CASSLGDYEQYF	TGCGCCAGCAGCTTGGGCGACTACGAGCAGTACTTC
TRBJ2-5	TRBV7-8	NA	CASSLDEGTETQYF	TGTGCCAGCAGCTTAGATGAGGGGACGGAGACCCAGTACTTC
TRBJ2-1	TRBV11-3	TRBD2	CASSPSTSGASSEQFF	TGTGCCAGCAGCCCCTCAACTAGCGGAGCTTCGAGTGAGCAGTTCTTC
TRBJ2-1	TRBV7-2	NA	CASSSTGSPSDEQFF	TGTGCCAGCAGCTCGACAGGGAGCCCTAGCGATGAGCAGTTCTTC
TRBJ2-1	TRBV7-2	NA	CASSLAGGYNEQFF	TGTGCCAGCAGCTTAGCGGGGGGATACAATGAGCAGTTCTTC
TRBJ2-1	TRBV29-1	TRBD2	CSVDGTSGGSSYNEQFF	TGCAGCGTTGATGGGACTAGCGGGGGTTCGTCCTACAATGAGCAGTTCTTC
TRBJ1-3	TRBV7-9	NA	CASSGNSGNTIYF	TGTGCCAGCAGCGGAAACTCTGGAAACACCATATATTTT
TRBJ2-7	TRBV6-5	NA	CATKTGSGEQYF	TGTGCCACGAAAACAGGGTCTGGCGAGCAGTACTTC
TRBJ2-1	TRBV10-2	NA	CASMGALYNEQFF	TGCGCCAGCATGGGGGCTCTTTACAATGAGCAGTTCTTC